Below are 5 T cell receptor beta chains sequenced from a single sample in a study of cytomegalovirus exposure and HLA in healthy donors. Primers: 60 Vbeta forward and 13 Jbeta reverse. Method: immunoSEQ multiplex PCR; TCRdb's copy keeps in-frame clones and lacks some. This sample's table reports about 130,000 clones. The sample was PBMCs. Receptors were obtained from a middle-aged woman in good health and CMV-seropositive.

CDR3 residues: CASSSPGGDKDGYTF. CDR3 coding DNA: TGTGCCAGCAGCTCACCGGGGGGCGATAAGGATGGCTACACCTTC. The V call is TRBV7-2, the J call TRBJ1-2, with D maybe TRBD1 (6 bases). Trimming stripped 4 bases from V and 6 bases from J, with 18 bases between. The germline CDR1 and CDR2 sequences are SGHTA and FQGNSA. The CDR3 consists of 15 residues.

DNA of the CDR3: TGTGCCAGCAGCTTACTCGGTGAAGCTTTCTTT. This translates into CASSLLGEAFF. V gene TRBV11-2 combines with J gene TRBJ1-1; D remains ambiguous. Between the trimmed V and J ends, which lost 2 bases and 7 bases, there was a span of 5 bases. The CDR3 has 11 amino acids. Germline V gene sequence: CDR1 SGHAT, CDR2 FQNNGV.

The chain is built from TRBV5-1 and TRBJ2-3; 11 bases line up with TRBD2. V was clipped by 0 bases and J by 2 bases; unmatched bases: 2. Germline V lookup: CDR1 SGHRS, CDR2 YFSETQ. There are 16 residues in the CDR3. The DNA for the CDR3 is TGCGCCAGCAGCTTGGGGGGACTAGCGGACACAGATACGCAGTATTTT. Protein product: CASSLGGLADTDTQYF.

This chain connects TRBV15 to TRBJ1-2; D unclear. Germline V CDR1 and CDR2: LNHNV, YYDKDF (reference sequence). V was cut by 0 bases and J by 1 base, with 9 bases left in between. This CDR3 has 15 residues. This CDR3 is CATSRDPGLNYGYTF. Here the CDR3 DNA reads TGTGCCACCAGCAGAGATCCAGGCCTTAACTATGGCTACACCTTC.

V usage is TRBV28 and J usage is TRBJ1-2, with TRBD1 matching 7 bases. Germline assignment: CDR1 MDHEN and CDR2 SYDVKM. This CDR3 region has 14 residues. V was clipped by 6 bases and J by 5 bases; unmatched bases: 9. The CDR3 sequence is CASRDRDSLYGYTF. CDR3 bases: TGTGCCAGCAGGGACCGGGACAGCCTTTATGGCTACACCTTC.